Following are 10 T cell receptor beta chains from one sample sequenced in a study of blood T cell repertoires in COVID-19. The table came from immunoSEQ multiplex PCR; TCRdb's copy has only in-frame clones and leaves some out. The data show 75,000 to 100,000 clones, with 80% to 90% seen just once and about 16% held by the top ten. Sequencing input: peripheral blood. Receptors were obtained from a human donor in a cohort sampled during active COVID-19.

The chain combines TRBV24-1 with TRBJ2-2; a weak D match, TRBD1 (5 bases). Germline V gene sequence: CDR1 KGHDR, CDR2 SFDVKD. The CDR3 is 14 amino acids. The germline V and J ends were trimmed by 4 bases and 5 bases, with 10 bases remaining between them. CDR3 coding DNA: TGTGCCACCAGTGAGGGGCGAAGGACCGGGGAGCTGTTTTTT. Translation gives CATSEGRRTGELFF.

The chain links TRBV9 to TRBJ2-7; 7 positions match TRBD1. CDR1 is SGDLS and CDR2 is YYNGEE in the germline V gene. The CDR3 is 15 residues long. Trimming took 4 bases from V and 0 from J; bases not matched to a gene: 7. Here the CDR3 reads CASSPGTANSYEQYF. The CDR3 DNA reads TGTGCCAGCAGCCCGGGGACAGCCAACTCCTACGAGCAGTACTTC.

The chain combines TRBV5-1 with TRBJ2-5; D is unclear. CDR1 and CDR2 from the germline V gene are SGHRS and YFSETQ. Trimming cost V 0 bases and J 3 bases, with 9 bases left between them. The CDR3 covers 14 residues. Here the CDR3 DNA reads TGCGCCAGCAGCTTGGGGGCATGGAAAGAGACCCAGTACTTC. Protein sequence: CASSLGAWKETQYF.

This clone was seen just once. The CDR3 DNA follows: TGTGCCAGCAGCTTAGGAGGCGGGAGCCAAATTGGGGCCAACGTCCTGACTTTC. Protein: CASSLGGGSQIGANVLTF. The chain joins TRBV7-9 to TRBJ2-6, with 7 bases identical to TRBD2. Losses at the gene ends were 1 base for V and 3 bases for J; bases not matched to a gene: 9. The CDR3 length is 18 residues. Germline V gene lookup returns CDR1 SEHNR and CDR2 FQNEAQ (reference sequence).

The chain couples TRBV7-9 to TRBJ1-4; 7 bases fit TRBD1. The CDR3 spans 13 residues. In germline, CDR1 is SEHNR, CDR2 FQNEAQ (reference sequence). V shed 5 bases and J 4 bases; nucleotides not matched to a gene: 1. In DNA form, the CDR3 reads TGTGCCAGCAGCACAGGGGTTAATGAAAAACTGTTTTTT. Its translation: CASSTGVNEKLFF.

In this sample, this clone turned up a few times. The rearrangement links TRBV5-3 to TRBJ1-2; D is undetermined. TRBV5-3 is filed as an ORF, its function uncertain. The CDR3 spans 14 residues. Trimming shortened V by 4 bases and J by 1 base, and 11 bases separated the two germline ends. CDR3 nucleotide sequence: TGTGCCAGAAGCCCAAGAGATATTAACTATGGCTACACCTTC. As protein: CARSPRDINYGYTF.

The rearrangement uses TRBV5-1 and TRBJ2-2; 10 nucleotides line up with TRBD2. This CDR3 has 16 amino acids. V lost 4 bases and J lost 0; bases outside the gene matches: 3. Germline V gives CDR1 SGHRS, CDR2 YFSETQ. The CDR3 spells CASSKSGGANTGELFF. The CDR3 DNA reads TGCGCCAGCAGCAAAAGCGGGGGGGCGAACACCGGGGAGCTGTTTTTT.

This sequence joins TRBV3-1 (or the pseudogene TRBV3-2) and TRBJ1-6; 11 bases agree with TRBD1. J gave up 7 bases and V 3 bases, and 2 bases lay outside the gene matches. The germline V gene encodes CDR1 LGHDT and CDR2 YNNKEL (reference sequence). The CDR3 sequence is 15 residues long. CDR3 sequence reads: CASSQGTGGNSPLHF. The CDR3 nucleotides are TGTGCCAGCAGCCAGGGGACAGGGGGGAATTCACCCCTCCACTTT.

This chain uses TRBV14 with TRBJ1-6, with D possibly being TRBD1 (6 bases). The CDR3 consists of 16 residues. Trimming cost V 1 base and J 7 bases, with 14 bases left between them. CDR1 is SGHDN, CDR2 FVKESK, per germline. The CDR3 bases are TGTGCCAGCAGCCAAGCAACAGGGTTTTCGAATTCACCCCTCCACTTT. It is translated as CASSQATGFSNSPLHF.

This clone was seen only a few times. V gene TRBV28 combines with J gene TRBJ1-5; D perhaps matches TRBD1 (6 bases). This CDR3 is 12 amino acids long. The germline V gene has CDR1 MDHEN and CDR2 SYDVKM. V lost 5 bases and J lost 10, with 12 bases in between. CDR3 DNA sequence: TGTGCCAGCAGTCAACAGGGCTTTCCCCAGCATTTT. This codes for CASSQQGFPQHF.